Detailed here is one T cell receptor (beta chain). The antigen is undetermined. This sample was taken from a study of shared clonotypes between healthy human individuals. Method: immunoSEQ multiplex PCR; TCRdb's copy keeps in-frame clones and lacks some. The table shows around 2.1 million clones, with 90% to 95% occurring only once. Study-level findings and limits: A reduction in generation probabilities was seen for non-shared clonotypes relative to those shared by all four donors. Sharing across four donors was highest in naive CD4 (roughly 5%) and lowest in memory CD8 (around 0.4%).

CD45RO-negative cells were positively selected for CCR7, leaving out terminally differentiated effector memory CD45RA+ cells. V lost 6 bases and J lost 1; bases outside the gene matches: 2. The CDR3 is 14 amino acids. The germline V gene encodes CDR1 SGDLS and CDR2 YYNGEE. This rearrangement joins TRBV9 to TRBJ2-3, with 10 bases identical to TRBD2. The source material was naive CD8+ T cells from PBMCs. This TCR was sampled from a man younger than 35 in good health. Some clones in this sample may be carry-over from other donors' samples. The CDR3 spells CASKGTSGTDTQYF. The CDR3, as DNA: TGTGCCAGCAAGGGGACTAGCGGCACAGATACGCAGTATTTT. Drawing the rest from reference TRBV9 and TRBJ2-3, the complete variable domain is DSGVTQTPKHLITATGQRVTLRCSPRSGDLSVYWYQQSLDQGLQFLIQYYNGEERAKGNILERFSAQQFPDLHSELNLSSLELGDSALYFCASKGTSGTDTQYFGPGTRLTVL.